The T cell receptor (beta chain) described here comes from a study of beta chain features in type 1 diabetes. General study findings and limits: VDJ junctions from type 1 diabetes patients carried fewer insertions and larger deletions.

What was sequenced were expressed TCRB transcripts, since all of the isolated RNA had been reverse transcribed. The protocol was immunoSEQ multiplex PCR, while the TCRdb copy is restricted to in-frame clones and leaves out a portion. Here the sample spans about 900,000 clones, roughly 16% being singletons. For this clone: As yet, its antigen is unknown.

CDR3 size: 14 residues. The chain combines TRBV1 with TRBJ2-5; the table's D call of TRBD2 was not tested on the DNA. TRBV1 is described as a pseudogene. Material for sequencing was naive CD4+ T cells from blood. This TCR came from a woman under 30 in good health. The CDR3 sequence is CTSSSRFLEETQYF. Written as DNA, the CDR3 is TGCACCAGCAGCTCGAGGTTTCTCGAAGAGACCCAGTACTTC.